Presented here are 32 T cell receptor beta chains from one specimen sequenced in a study of PD-L1 blockade in urothelial cancer. Measured with immunoSEQ multiplex PCR; TCRdb has only the in-frame clones, and not every one. The sample holds about 120,000 clones, roughly 89% seen once. Time point specified: peripheral blood 6 weeks after treatment start. Sequenced here: PBMCs, sampled around atezolizumab (anti-PD-L1) treatment. These receptors came from a man aged 60-69 years with urothelial cancer.

The chain is built from TRBV27 and TRBJ1-1; tentatively, D is TRBD1 (5 bases). Germline values: CDR1 MNHEY, CDR2 SMNVEV (reference sequence). Deletions cut 3 bases from V and 1 base from J, with 15 bases between. This CDR3 has 16 amino acids. DNA for the CDR3: TGTGCCAGCAGTTTTCAGTGGAGGGGTACGAACACTGAAGCTTTCTTT. Protein sequence: CASSFQWRGTNTEAFF.

This clone was seen once. The chain is built from TRBV19 and TRBJ2-1; 9 nucleotides agree with TRBD2. Germline CDR1 LNHDA, CDR2 SQIVND (reference sequence). Trimming at V came to 5 bases and at J to 6 bases, leaving 8 bases not matched to a gene. The CDR3 is made up of 15 amino acids. CDR3 in amino acids: CASSAYSGRSNEQFF. CDR3 sequence (DNA): TGTGCCAGTAGTGCCTATAGCGGGAGAAGCAATGAGCAGTTCTTC.

The chain uses TRBV5-3 and TRBJ1-6, with D uncertain. TRBV5-3 is reported as an ORF; its role is uncertain. Trimming cost V 4 bases and J 0 bases, with 17 bases left between them. This CDR3 contains 18 residues. CDR3 region: CARSPRPPGSSYNSPLHF. Here the CDR3 DNA reads TGTGCCAGAAGCCCACGACCCCCTGGGAGCTCCTATAATTCACCCCTCCACTTT.

The CDR3 DNA reads TGTGCCAGTAGTATAGACCATAGCGGGGGGGCCAGTGAGCAGTTCTTC. Residues: CASSIDHSGGASEQFF. The rearrangement links TRBV19 to TRBJ2-1; 11 bases are shared with TRBD2. V gave up 0 bases and J gave up 9 bases; unmatched junction bases: 7. Germline CDR1 is LNHDA and CDR2 is SQIVND (reference sequence). The CDR3 totals 16 residues.

The rearrangement links TRBV7-6 to TRBJ1-1; D gene uncertain. CDR1 and CDR2 from the germline V gene are SGHVS and FNYEAQ. This CDR3 has 14 residues. Trimming removed 2 bases at V and 3 bases at J, with 10 bases between. The CDR3 loop reads CASSLTVSDTEAFF. The CDR3 nucleotides read TGTGCCAGCAGCTTAACGGTATCGGACACTGAAGCTTTCTTT.

This chain connects TRBV9 to TRBJ2-7; TRBD2 agrees at 9 bases. The V segment lost 3 bases and the J segment 6 bases; nucleotides outside the gene matches: 10. Germline loops: CDR1 SGDLS, CDR2 YYNGEE. CDR3 length equals 15 residues. In DNA form, the CDR3 reads TGTGCCAGCAGCGCCGGGACTAGCCCGTTTCGCGAGCAGTACTTC. It is translated as CASSAGTSPFREQYF.

The V and J genes are TRBV9 and TRBJ2-3; unclear D gene. The germline V gene has CDR1 SGDLS and CDR2 YYNGEE. This CDR3 is 15 amino acids long. The V end lost 0 bases, the J end lost 5 bases, and 13 bases lay between the germline ends. CDR3 bases: TGTGCCAGCAGCGTAGGGAGCGTTTCTCGAGATACGCAGTATTTT. Amino acids: CASSVGSVSRDTQYF.

In this sample, this clone turned up a few times. This chain uses TRBV6-6 with TRBJ1-6, with D possibly being TRBD1 (5 bases). Deletions cut 8 bases from V and 9 bases from J, with 14 bases between. The CDR3 length is 13 residues. Germline V gene sequence: CDR1 MNHNY, CDR2 SVGAGI (reference sequence). Written as DNA, the CDR3 is TGTGCCAGCGGGGAGGGGTCGGGTTCACCCCTCCACTTT. It yields the protein CASGEGSGSPLHF.

The rearrangement joins TRBV7-2 to TRBJ2-1; D is perhaps TRBD2 (6 bases). The V gene's germline CDR1 is SGHTA and CDR2 FQGNSA. V shed 1 base and J shed 4 bases, with 11 bases lying between them. The CDR3 is 15 residues long. CDR3 in amino acids: CASSLVGSEYNEQFF. In DNA form, the CDR3 reads TGTGCCAGCAGCTTAGTCGGGAGCGAATACAATGAGCAGTTCTTC.

There are a few counts of this clone. The chain links TRBV30 to TRBJ1-2; a possible D gene is TRBD1 (5 bases). This CDR3 has 12 amino acids. V gave up 5 bases and J gave up 4 bases, with 11 bases separating them. Germline CDR1 GTSNPN, CDR2 SVGIG (reference sequence). For the CDR3, the DNA is TGTGCCTGGTCGGGGGGTCGCTATGGCTACACCTTC. It specifies CAWSGGRYGYTF. Filled out from reference TRBV30 and TRBJ1-2, the complete variable domain reads SQTIHQWPATLVQPVGSPLSLECTVEGTSNPNLYWYRQAAGRGLQLLFYSVGIGQISSEVPQNLSASRPQDRQFILSSKKLLLSDSGFYLCAWSGGRYGYTFGSGTRLTVV.

This rearrangement joins TRBV28 to TRBJ2-3, with D possibly being TRBD1 (6 bases). Germline V gene lookup returns CDR1 MDHEN and CDR2 SYDVKM. Trimming pared 2 bases from V and 8 bases from J, leaving 23 bases between. CDR3 length equals 17 residues. The CDR3 protein is CASSLPKQGLGGGTQYF. As DNA, the CDR3 is TGTGCCAGCAGTTTACCTAAACAGGGCCTGGGCGGAGGTACGCAGTATTTT.

The rearrangement joins TRBV28 to TRBJ1-5; a possible D gene is TRBD1 (6 bases). The CDR3 totals 11 residues. CDR1 is MDHEN and CDR2 is SYDVKM in the germline V gene. V was trimmed by 6 bases and J by 8 bases, leaving 8 bases between them. The CDR3 loop is CASRNREPQHF. Written as DNA, the CDR3 is TGTGCCAGCAGGAACAGGGAGCCCCAGCATTTT.

The rearrangement links TRBV7-6 to TRBJ2-1; TRBD2 aligns across 7 bases. V lost 4 bases and J lost 0; bases outside the gene matches: 6. Germline V gives CDR1 SGHVS, CDR2 FNYEAQ. There are 16 residues in the CDR3. CDR3: CASSSQAGSSYNEQFF. DNA for the CDR3: TGTGCCAGCAGCTCGCAAGCGGGGAGCTCCTACAATGAGCAGTTCTTC.

The chain couples TRBV6-5 to TRBJ1-2, with 7 bases identical to TRBD1. The germline V gene encodes CDR1 MNHEY and CDR2 SVGAGI. CDR3 size: 14 residues. The ends lost 6 bases at V and 2 bases at J; junction bases unmatched: 6. CDR3 sequence reads: CASSSRGMNYGYTF. The CDR3 DNA reads TGTGCCAGCAGCAGCAGGGGGATGAACTATGGCTACACCTTC.

The chain combines TRBV19 with TRBJ2-3, with TRBD1 as a possible D gene (5 bases). Germline loops: CDR1 LNHDA, CDR2 SQIVND (reference sequence). The ends were cut back, 10 bases at V and 5 bases at J, with 13 bases in the middle. CDR3 length equals 12 residues. For the CDR3, the DNA is TGTGCCACCAGGGCCGGGTTAGATACGCAGTATTTT. Translating gives CATRAGLDTQYF.

The gene calls are TRBV4-2 and TRBJ2-7; 8 bases agree with TRBD1. J gave up 2 bases and V 4 bases, and 4 bases lay outside the gene matches. The CDR3 is made up of 14 amino acids. Germline CDR1 and CDR2: LGHNA and YNFKEQ. CDR3 sequence (DNA): TGTGCCAGCAGCCCCGGGACAGGTACCTACGAGCAGTACTTC. Encoded protein: CASSPGTGTYEQYF.

This clone has a single count. This chain uses TRBV28 with TRBJ1-2; maybe TRBD1 (5 bases). V dropped 5 bases and J dropped 6 bases, with 16 bases sitting between them. CDR1 is MDHEN, CDR2 SYDVKM, per germline. This CDR3 region has 14 residues. This chain's CDR3 is CASSPIWGSDGYTF. For the CDR3, the DNA is TGTGCCAGCAGTCCGATCTGGGGCTCGGATGGCTACACCTTC.

V is TRBV2 and J is TRBJ1-2, with D maybe TRBD1 (6 bases). The V end lost 3 bases, the J end lost 6 bases, and 14 bases lay between the germline ends. In germline, CDR1 is SNHLY, CDR2 FYNNEI. The CDR3 is 14 residues long. CDR3 nucleotides: TGTGCCAGCAGTGATGCGGGGGCGCGGGATGGCTACACCTTC. Its protein is CASSDAGARDGYTF.

V gene TRBV7-9 combines with J gene TRBJ2-2, with D possibly TRBD1 on 5 matching bases. The CDR3 is made up of 15 amino acids. Germline V gene data show CDR1 as SEHNR and CDR2 as FQNEAQ (reference sequence). V lost 3 bases, J lost 3 bases, and 11 bases lay in between. CDR3 bases: TGTGCCAGCAGCTTGGGGCTATCCGACACCGGGGAGCTGTTTTTT. It is translated as CASSLGLSDTGELFF.

This clone appeared a single time. The chain has TRBV2 and TRBJ2-3, with a weak D call TRBD2 (6 bases). The CDR3 length is 13 residues. Germline CDR1 reads SNHLY; CDR2 reads FYNNEI. V lost 3 bases, J lost 5 bases, and 9 bases lay in between. This CDR3 reads CASSDGEEDTQYF. CDR3 in DNA: TGTGCCAGCAGTGATGGGGAGGAAGATACGCAGTATTTT.

The V and J genes are TRBV28 and TRBJ1-2; 7 positions agree with TRBD1. The CDR3 has 14 residues. The germline gives CDR1 MDHEN, CDR2 SYDVKM. After removal of 3 bases from V and 4 bases from J, the junction contained 5 bases not matched to a gene. The CDR3 protein is CASSLPGQSYGYTF. The CDR3 DNA reads TGTGCCAGCAGTTTGCCGGGACAGAGCTATGGCTACACCTTC.

The chain employs TRBV28 and TRBJ2-1, with a weak D call TRBD1 (6 bases). The CDR3 consists of 14 residues. CDR1 MDHEN and CDR2 SYDVKM come from the germline V gene. Trimming stripped 5 bases from V and 9 bases from J, with 17 bases between. In DNA form, the CDR3 reads TGTGCCAGCAGTACCCCTCAGGGGAAACCTGAGCAGTTCTTC. As protein: CASSTPQGKPEQFF.

The chain's CDR3 is CASSPEGANTGELFF. Written as DNA, the CDR3 is TGTGCCAGCAGTCCCGAAGGGGCGAACACCGGGGAGCTGTTTTTT. The J gene is TRBJ2-2, the V gene TRBV6-5; TRBD1 might be the D (5 bases). V was trimmed by 5 bases and J by 0 bases, leaving 10 bases between them. The CDR3 is 15 residues long. Germline V gene data show CDR1 as MNHEY and CDR2 as SVGAGI.

This clone was picked up one time. The chain uses TRBV5-1 and TRBJ2-5; D might be TRBD2 (7 bases). V lost 0 bases and J 5 bases, leaving 11 bases between the germline ends. The CDR3 spans 14 residues. Germline V gene sequence: CDR1 SGHRS, CDR2 YFSETQ. CDR3 sequence (DNA): TGCGCCAGCAGCTTGGAGGGGGGAGGGGAGACCCAGTACTTC. Translating gives CASSLEGGGETQYF.

The CDR3 DNA follows: TGCGCCCCGAAGGGACAGGGAGCGGGACCTTACAATGAGCAGTTCTTC. This encodes CAPKGQGAGPYNEQFF. This chain links TRBV5-1 with TRBJ2-1; 9 bases fit TRBD1. Germline V gene lookup returns CDR1 SGHRS and CDR2 YFSETQ. The V segment lost 10 bases and the J segment 4 bases; nucleotides outside the gene matches: 15. The CDR3 runs to 16 residues.

A remark on this clone: Compared with germline, one end of the junction differs, possibly owing to a read error. The V call is TRBV7-7, the J call TRBJ1-1; D is possibly TRBD1 (6 bases). The CDR3 has 16 residues. The V gene's germline CDR1 is SSHAT and CDR2 FNYEAQ (reference sequence). CDR3 in DNA: TGTGCTAGCAGCTTACCCGGACAGCGATTTAACACTGAAGCTTTCTTT. Translated, it gives CASSLPGQRFNTEAFF.

The chain uses TRBV6-1 and TRBJ1-2; 10 bases are a match to TRBD1. The CDR3 runs 15 residues. Germline trimming cut 4 bases from V and 7 bases from J; bases unmatched to any gene: 9. Germline V lookup: CDR1 MNHNS, CDR2 SASEGT. CDR3 coding DNA: TGTGCCAGCAGTGGACCGACAGGGGGCTTTGGTGGCTACACCTTC. Translated: CASSGPTGGFGGYTF.

The chain is built from TRBV6-5 and TRBJ1-1; the D gene is possibly TRBD1 (6 bases). CDR3 length: 14 amino acids. Germline assignment: CDR1 MNHEY and CDR2 SVGAGI. The V end was cut by 3 bases, the J end by 5 bases, with 13 bases between. The CDR3 region has the DNA TGTGCCAGCAGTTATAGTCGAAGGGGGACTGAAGCTTTCTTT. Encoded protein: CASSYSRRGTEAFF.

Remarks on this clone: The same CDR3 arises from other DNA sequences in this sample as well. The chain is built from TRBV5-1 and TRBJ1-3, with D hard to call. The ends were cut back, 4 bases at V and 0 bases at J, with 8 bases in the middle. The germline V gene encodes CDR1 SGHRS and CDR2 YFSETQ. CDR3 size: 14 residues. In DNA form, the CDR3 reads TGCGCCAGCAGCCTAGGAAGCTCTGGAAACACCATATATTTT. It yields the protein CASSLGSSGNTIYF.

The chain combines TRBV9 with TRBJ2-3; possible D gene TRBD2, 7 bases. Trimming took off 7 bases at V and 8 bases at J, with 20 bases between the two ends. Germline V lookup: CDR1 SGDLS, CDR2 YYNGEE. The CDR3 has 14 residues. CDR3 DNA: TGTGCCAGCGAGCAGTTGGGGGGGGCCGGTACGCAGTATTTT. The encoded protein is CASEQLGGAGTQYF.

In nucleotides, the CDR3 is TGTGCCAGCAGCTTAATCGGGACAGGGGTTAACACCGGGGAGCTGTTTTTT. This translates into CASSLIGTGVNTGELFF. The chain combines TRBV7-3 with TRBJ2-2; 10 nucleotides match TRBD1. Germline assignment: CDR1 SGHTA and CDR2 FQGTGA. CDR3 length: 17 amino acids. With 1 base clipped from V and 2 bases from J, the junction kept 4 bases outside the gene matches.

This chain joins TRBV5-1 and TRBJ2-5, with unresolved D. With 5 bases removed from V and 5 bases from J, the gap between germline ends came to 16 bases. From germline, CDR1 is SGHRS and CDR2 YFSETQ. CDR3 length: 14 amino acids. CDR3 region: CASSVPGSAETQYF. The CDR3, as DNA: TGCGCCAGCAGTGTTCCGGGTTCTGCGGAGACCCAGTACTTC.